A single sample is the source of the 23 T cell receptor beta chains below, sequenced in a study of blood T cell repertoires in COVID-19. Profiled with immunoSEQ multiplex PCR; TCRdb holds only in-frame clones, not every one. The table has some 150,000 clones, 80% to 90% seen once; the top ten hold roughly 7.2%. Material for sequencing was peripheral blood. The source of these receptors is a woman in her forties or fifties in a cohort sampled during active or convalescent COVID-19.

The chain recombines TRBV19 with TRBJ1-2; 12 bases line up with TRBD1. The CDR3 consists of 15 residues. V shed 3 bases and J 7 bases; nucleotides not matched to a gene: 6. CDR1 and CDR2 from the germline V gene are LNHDA and SQIVND (reference sequence). Here the CDR3 reads CASSIPGTGGVGYTF. In DNA, the CDR3 is TGTGCCAGTAGTATCCCCGGGACAGGGGGCGTTGGCTACACCTTC.

The chain joins TRBV5-1 to TRBJ2-7, with D perhaps TRBD2 (7 bases). Germline lookup yields CDR1 SGHRS and CDR2 YFSETQ. V was pared by 2 bases and J by 0 bases, with 15 bases between. CDR3 length: 16 amino acids. The CDR3 here is CASSLGGADNSYEQYF. DNA of the CDR3: TGCGCCAGCAGCTTAGGGGGGGCAGACAACTCCTACGAGCAGTACTTC.

With respect to this clone: Different DNA sequences within this sample yield the same CDR3. The chain combines TRBV20-1 with TRBJ1-2, with no clear D. Deletions cut 3 bases from V and 2 bases from J, with 4 bases between. This CDR3 spans 11 amino acids. Per the germline V gene, CDR1 is DFQATT and CDR2 is SNEGSKA (reference sequence). In DNA form, the CDR3 reads TGCAGTGCTAGCGTCAACTATGGCTACACCTTC. This gives the protein CSASVNYGYTF.

The genes are TRBV3-1 (or the pseudogene TRBV3-2) and TRBJ2-5; TRBD1 matches at 8 bases. Losses at the gene ends were 6 bases for V and 5 bases for J; bases not matched to a gene: 11. Germline V gene sequence: CDR1 LGHDT, CDR2 YNNKEL (reference sequence). The CDR3 runs to 15 residues. CDR3 nucleotides: TGTGCCAGCAGATCTGGACAGGGAGGTCTGGAGACCCAGTACTTC. Its protein is CASRSGQGGLETQYF.

V usage is TRBV25-1 and J usage is TRBJ2-3, with a possible D match to TRBD1 (6 bases). The CDR3 has 17 residues. The V end lost 5 bases, the J end lost 3 bases, and 21 bases lay between the germline ends. Germline CDR1 is MGHDK and CDR2 is SYGVNS. This CDR3 is CASSFRGRAMGTDTQYF. DNA of the CDR3: TGTGCCAGCAGTTTCAGGGGCAGGGCTATGGGAACAGATACGCAGTATTTT.

The chain links TRBV29-1 to TRBJ1-2; 11 bases align to TRBD1. The CDR3 consists of 13 residues. In germline, CDR1 is SQVTM, CDR2 ANQGSEA. With 7 bases clipped from V and 5 bases from J, the junction kept 6 bases outside the gene matches. This chain's CDR3 is CSAWTGGNYGYTF. CDR3 bases: TGCAGCGCCTGGACAGGGGGCAATTATGGCTACACCTTC.

The chain joins TRBV30 to TRBJ1-3; possibly TRBD1 for D (6 bases). Germline CDR1 reads GTSNPN; CDR2 reads SVGIG (reference sequence). This CDR3 has 14 residues. V lost 5 bases, J lost 0 bases, and 11 bases lay in between. CDR3 protein: CAWQDSFSGNTIYF. CDR3 sequence (DNA): TGTGCCTGGCAGGACAGTTTCTCTGGAAACACCATATATTTT.

This clone occurred once. V and J are TRBV19 and TRBJ2-7; 8 nucleotides align to TRBD1. CDR1 is LNHDA, CDR2 SQIVND, per germline (reference sequence). Trimming cost V 9 bases and J 4 bases; bases outside gene matches: 11. The CDR3 length is 14 residues. For the CDR3, the DNA is TGTGCCAGCCAGGCCACAGGGGGTATTTACGAGCAGTACTTC. This gives the protein CASQATGGIYEQYF.

V usage is TRBV6-5 and J usage is TRBJ2-1; weak D call: TRBD2 (5 bases). CDR3 length: 13 residues. V was cut by 5 bases and J by 4 bases, with 9 bases left in between. CDR1 and CDR2 from the germline V gene are MNHEY and SVGAGI. CDR3 sequence reads: CASSPPGYNEQFF. The CDR3 DNA follows: TGTGCCAGCAGTCCTCCGGGGTACAATGAGCAGTTCTTC.

The gene calls are TRBV29-1 and TRBJ2-2, with a possible D match to TRBD1 (6 bases). Trimming cost V 3 bases and J 2 bases, with 13 bases left between them. The germline V gene has CDR1 SQVTM and CDR2 ANQGSEA. The CDR3 is 15 residues long. CDR3 residues: CSVDVVGANTGELFF. The CDR3 DNA follows: TGCAGCGTTGACGTAGTGGGGGCCAACACCGGGGAGCTGTTTTTT.

This chain links TRBV10-1 with TRBJ1-5; D perhaps matches TRBD1 (5 bases). Per the germline V gene, CDR1 is WNHNN and CDR2 is SYGVQD (reference sequence). Between the trimmed V and J ends, which lost 3 bases and 7 bases, there was a span of 7 bases. CDR3 length: 12 residues. Here the CDR3 DNA reads TGCGCCAGCAGTGACCAGGGCCAGCCCCAGCATTTT. It codes for CASSDQGQPQHF.

The chain recombines TRBV6-2 or TRBV6-3 with TRBJ2-5; D is possibly TRBD2 (5 bases). The CDR3 is made up of 18 amino acids. Germline-derived CDR1 and CDR2 are MNHEY and SVGEGT. Trimming pared 1 base from V and 2 bases from J, leaving 20 bases between. The CDR3 spells CASSYWTPPDFLQETQYF. DNA for the CDR3: TGTGCCAGCAGTTACTGGACTCCCCCGGACTTTCTACAAGAGACCCAGTACTTC.

This clone appeared once. The chain employs TRBV9 and TRBJ2-2; tentative D call: TRBD2 (7 bases). V lost 3 bases to trimming and J lost 5 bases, with 14 bases between them. The CDR3 contains 15 residues. CDR1 and CDR2 (germline): SGDLS, YYNGEE. This CDR3 reads CASSERGARTGELFF. CDR3 bases: TGTGCCAGCAGCGAACGGGGGGCCCGAACCGGGGAGCTGTTTTTT.

The chain couples TRBV12-3 or TRBV12-4 to TRBJ1-2, with 7 nucleotides matching TRBD1. This CDR3 contains 13 residues. Trimming cost V 5 bases and J 2 bases; bases outside gene matches: 2. CDR3 sequence reads: CASSRGQNYGYTF. The CDR3 DNA follows: TGTGCCAGCAGTAGGGGACAGAACTATGGCTACACCTTC.

This clone was counted only a few times. This rearrangement joins TRBV10-2 to TRBJ1-6, with 9 bases matching TRBD1. From germline, CDR1 is WSHSY and CDR2 SAAADI. With V trimmed by 8 bases and J by 7 bases, 6 bases remained unmatched. The CDR3 contains 14 residues. CDR3: CASGDTGGNSPLHF. For the CDR3, the DNA is TGCGCCAGCGGCGATACAGGGGGCAATTCACCCCTCCACTTT.

The chain is built from TRBV4-1 and TRBJ2-5; 13 bases are a match to TRBD2. Germline lookup yields CDR1 MGHRA and CDR2 YSYEKL. The CDR3 is 18 residues long. V lost 1 base and J lost 3; bases outside the gene matches: 8. The CDR3 spells CASSQAGGLAGVKETQYF. In nucleotides, the CDR3 is TGCGCCAGCAGCCAAGCCGGCGGACTAGCGGGGGTGAAAGAGACCCAGTACTTC.

This clone was found once. The chain is built from TRBV7-8 and TRBJ1-5; the D is unclear. CDR3 length: 14 residues. Germline loops: CDR1 SGHVS, CDR2 FQNEAQ. Between the trimmed V and J ends, which lost 1 base and 4 bases, there was a span of 8 bases. The CDR3 spells CASSLVGKNQPQHF. Written as DNA, the CDR3 is TGTGCCAGCAGCTTAGTCGGGAAGAATCAGCCCCAGCATTTT.

The chain joins TRBV9 to TRBJ1-1; D perhaps matches TRBD1 (6 bases). V dropped 3 bases and J dropped 5 bases, with 17 bases sitting between them. Germline CDR1 is SGDLS and CDR2 is YYNGEE. This CDR3 is built from 15 residues. CDR3 region: CASSEGGGWKTEAFF. The CDR3 DNA sequence: TGTGCCAGCAGCGAAGGGGGAGGGTGGAAAACTGAAGCTTTCTTT.

The chain uses TRBV5-1 and TRBJ1-2; tentative D call: TRBD1 (5 bases). The CDR3 is made up of 13 amino acids. Germline V gene lookup returns CDR1 SGHRS and CDR2 YFSETQ. Trimming pared 3 bases from V and 4 bases from J, leaving 10 bases between. CDR3: CASSSQGFYGYTF. As DNA, the CDR3 is TGCGCCAGCAGCTCCCAGGGCTTCTATGGCTACACCTTC.

This clone has just one count. The V gene is TRBV6-5, the J gene TRBJ2-5; TRBD2 matches at 8 bases. The CDR3 runs to 13 residues. Losses at the gene ends were 6 bases for V and 5 bases for J; bases not matched to a gene: 5. Germline V gene sequence: CDR1 MNHEY, CDR2 SVGAGI. CDR3 residues: CASRGLVEETQYF. The CDR3 bases are TGTGCCAGCAGGGGACTAGTCGAGGAGACCCAGTACTTC.

The chain recombines TRBV11-2 with TRBJ2-7, with 11 bases matching TRBD1. J gave up 5 bases and V 5 bases, and 5 bases lay outside the gene matches. This CDR3 comprises 14 residues. Germline V CDR1 and CDR2: SGHAT, FQNNGV. The CDR3 sequence is CASSPGTGGDEQYF. Written as DNA, the CDR3 is TGTGCCAGCAGCCCCGGGACAGGGGGGGACGAGCAGTACTTC.

The chain is built from TRBV10-3 and TRBJ2-1; 10 nucleotides line up with TRBD2. Germline V CDR1 and CDR2: ENHRY, SYGVKD. Trimming took 4 bases from V and 3 from J; bases not matched to a gene: 9. This CDR3 has 17 residues. The CDR3 region is CAISVGAGGTGYNEQFF. The CDR3 DNA is TGTGCCATCAGTGTAGGAGCGGGGGGGACCGGCTACAATGAGCAGTTCTTC.

The chain recombines TRBV7-9 with TRBJ1-2, with D perhaps TRBD1 (5 bases). The V end was cut by 3 bases, the J end by 1 base, with 12 bases between. This CDR3 has 15 residues. CDR1 SEHNR and CDR2 FQNEAQ come from the germline V gene (reference sequence). CDR3 sequence: CASSFSAGRNYGYTF. Here the CDR3 DNA reads TGTGCCAGCAGCTTCTCAGCGGGACGTAACTATGGCTACACCTTC.